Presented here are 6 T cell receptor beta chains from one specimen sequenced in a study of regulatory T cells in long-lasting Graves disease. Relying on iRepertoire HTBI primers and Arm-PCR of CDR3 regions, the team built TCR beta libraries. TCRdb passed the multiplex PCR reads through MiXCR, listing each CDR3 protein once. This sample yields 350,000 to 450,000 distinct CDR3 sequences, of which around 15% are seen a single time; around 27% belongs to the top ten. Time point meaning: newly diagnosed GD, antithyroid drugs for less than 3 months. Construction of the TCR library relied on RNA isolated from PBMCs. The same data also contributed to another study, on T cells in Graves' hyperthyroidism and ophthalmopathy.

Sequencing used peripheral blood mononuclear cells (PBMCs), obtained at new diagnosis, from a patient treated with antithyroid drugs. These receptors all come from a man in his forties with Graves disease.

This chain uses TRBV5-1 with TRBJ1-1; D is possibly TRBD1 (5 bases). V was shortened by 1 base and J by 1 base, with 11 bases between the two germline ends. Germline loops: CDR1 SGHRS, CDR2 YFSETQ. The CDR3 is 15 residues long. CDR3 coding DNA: TGCGCCAGCAGCTTGCAGGGAAAGGAGAACACTGAAGCTTTCTTT. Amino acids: CASSLQGKENTEAFF.

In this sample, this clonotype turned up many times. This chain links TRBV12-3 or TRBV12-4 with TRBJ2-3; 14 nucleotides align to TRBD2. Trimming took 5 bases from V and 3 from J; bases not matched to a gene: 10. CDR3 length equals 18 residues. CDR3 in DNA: TGTGCCAGCAGTCCCCAAACGACTAGCGGGGGGGCAACAGATACGCAGTATTTT. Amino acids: CASSPQTTSGGATDTQYF.

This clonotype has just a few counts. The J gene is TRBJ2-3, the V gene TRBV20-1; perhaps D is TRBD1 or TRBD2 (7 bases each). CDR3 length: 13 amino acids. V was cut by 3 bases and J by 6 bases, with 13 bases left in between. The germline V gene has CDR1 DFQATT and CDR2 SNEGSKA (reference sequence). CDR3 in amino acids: CSASFQGGDTQYF. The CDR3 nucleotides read TGCAGTGCTAGTTTCCAGGGGGGGGATACGCAGTATTTT.

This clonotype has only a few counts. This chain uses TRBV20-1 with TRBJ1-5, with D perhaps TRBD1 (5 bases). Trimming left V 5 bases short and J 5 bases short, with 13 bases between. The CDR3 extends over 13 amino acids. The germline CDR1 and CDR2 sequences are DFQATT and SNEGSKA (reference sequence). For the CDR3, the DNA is TGCAGTGCTGGGGGGTTAGAGGATCAGCCCCAGCATTTT. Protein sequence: CSAGGLEDQPQHF.

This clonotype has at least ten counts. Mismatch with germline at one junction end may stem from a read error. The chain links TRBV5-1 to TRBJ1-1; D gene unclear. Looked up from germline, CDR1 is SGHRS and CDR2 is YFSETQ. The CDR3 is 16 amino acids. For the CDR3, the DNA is TGTGCCAGCAGCTTGTACTCGAAGGTTCGGAACACTGAAGCTTTCTTT. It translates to CASSLYSKVRNTEAFF.

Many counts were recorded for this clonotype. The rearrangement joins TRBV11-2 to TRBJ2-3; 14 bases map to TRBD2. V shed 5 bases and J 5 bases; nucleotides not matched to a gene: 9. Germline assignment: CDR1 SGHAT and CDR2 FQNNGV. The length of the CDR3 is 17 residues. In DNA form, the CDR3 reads TGTGCCAGCAGCCTCCGATGGGGGACTAGCGGGGGAGATACGCAGTATTTT. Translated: CASSLRWGTSGGDTQYF.